This T cell receptor (beta chain) is drawn from a study of cytomegalovirus exposure and HLA in healthy donors (dated by TCRdb to 2015 to 2018). Notes on the research overall: An earlier analysis of roughly 570 of the donors reported 276 Gb of sequence data and about 120 million unique TCR beta sequences obtained from approximately 180 million T cells. Among 300 to 500 genotyped donors of the cohort, an average of about 240,000 unique TCR beta nucleotide sequences was sequenced per donor, of which about 18% were non-productive. Donor age, sex, ethnicity and CMV serostatus were compiled alongside the repertoire data. Typing coverage varied by locus: roughly 629-630 donors for A, B, C, DRB1 and DQB1; roughly 560 for DQA1; some 610 for DPA1; 450 to 480 for DPB1. The study aimed to test whether signatures of past pathogen exposure could be identified by cataloging public T cell receptors. The later analysis used no new phenotypic data to find candidate immune exposures, relying instead on TCR beta sequences and their occurrence across donors. Using immunosequencing, the study profiled T cell repertoires from 500 to 800 subjects and related those repertoires to cytomegalovirus serostatus. Because of strong linkage in the cohort, roughly five DR-DQ haplotypes were treated as single units for association and clustering. Every discovery cohort repertoire had been produced on one sequencing platform. A later genetic analysis took genome-wide SNP genotypes for 398 of the 666 donors and used that subset as a discovery cohort. A later analysis re-analyzed previously published TCR beta repertoires from roughly 600 donors and added high-resolution HLA genotyping to study TCR occurrence patterns. The genetic ancestry cluster associated with self-reported Caucasian donors included over 65% of the roughly 400 genotyped donors. An early release covering about 600 HLA-typed donors comprised about 320 gigabases of sequencing data and roughly 85 million unique TCR sequences. Class I and class II HLA loci were covered by the typing at four-digit resolution. An earlier analysis of more than 450 of the donors used high-throughput TCR beta sequencing to judge whether each TCR beta V gene segment behaved as functional or pseudogenic. The study combined high-throughput TCR immunosequencing, statistical association of individual TCRs with disease status, and machine learning to predict cytomegalovirus infection status. Along with the roughly 610-subject first cohort, a separate validation cohort of 120 different subjects was used.

The library was produced with the immunoSEQ multiplex PCR assay. The multiplex PCR relied on a mix of 60 forward primers for TCR Vbeta segments and 13 reverse primers for TCR Jbeta segments. Amplification of the CDR3 region of rearranged TCR beta genes was performed with a multiplex PCR assay on genomic DNA. Amplified TCR beta libraries were sequenced as 87-base-pair reads on the Illumina HiSeq System. The authors' analysis ran thus. A later analysis counted tens of millions of unique TCR beta chains across the 650 to 700 repertoires, and roughly 11 million of these chains were shared by at least two donors. Raw reads were error-corrected and collapsed into unique sequences by a nearest-neighbor algorithm in which closely related sequences were merged to remove PCR and sequencing errors. Alignment of CDR3 sequences to IMGT reference sequences was used to assign V, D and J gene segments. For a sequence to be retained, at least a six-nucleotide match to both a V gene segment and a J gene segment was required. Rearrangements were called productive when the CDR3 lacked stop codons and stayed in frame with V and J; all others were non-productive. CDR3 was defined by IMGT convention, running from the second conserved V-encoded cysteine to the conserved J-encoded phenylalanine. Sequences without an unambiguous match to a single V gene segment were excluded from the earlier analysis of 587 of the donors. An earlier analysis of 500 to 700 of the donors classified V segments as functional when productive rearrangements were above 56.7% and as segregating when the standard deviation between donors was above 5%. A statistical classification framework was built to diagnose cytomegalovirus status from the catalog of TCR beta chain sequences. A later analysis assigned V and J genes by comparing TCR nucleotide sequences with IMGT/GENE-DB human TR gene sequences. A later analysis assigned CDR3 sequences and most-parsimonious VDJ recombination scenarios with the TCRdist pipeline. A later analysis defined each TCR beta chain by its CDR3 amino acid sequence plus V-gene family, and excluded reads lacking a unique V-gene family. As a way to deal with suspected cross-contamination and a sequencing artifact, a later analysis dropped approximately 590 nucleotide sequences that were highly shared and had low generation probability. A later analysis calculated a clonal expansion index for each public chain from normalized within-repertoire ranks of inferred template counts. A later analysis computed generation probabilities with a VDJ recombination model fitted to out-of-frame rearrangements, and checked the results against IGoR. A later analysis scored TCR-TCR, TCR-HLA and TCR-CMV co-occurrence with hypergeometric tests, applying a repertoire-size bias correction to TCR pairs. To estimate false discovery rates, a later analysis permuted the HLA or CMV assignments 20 times. A later analysis grouped co-occurring TCRs with DBSCAN, adding TCRdist sequence similarity when clustering within HLA-allele-positive subsets. Repertoires with fewer than 30,000 or more than 120,000 public chains were left out of co-occurrence clustering, as were a handful of repertoires with anomalous nucleotide sharing. TCRdb retrieved this table from immuneACCESS and kept in-frame rearrangements only. Not all clones are present; in checked studies, unresolved V genes account for under half, and no reason is known for the remainder. For V, J and clone size, that table is used; D and trimming come from the DNA. This sample comprises some 90,000 clones, around 74% of them detected only once. The ten most abundant clones make up roughly 3% of the sample.

There are a few counts of this clone. The clone's antigen remains unknown. Base qualities are not recorded, but no much larger clone differs from it by a single base. What the research found in general, with its limitations: The presence/absence analyses assumed that sequencing depth was roughly uniform across donors, and that assumption may not be true. In a later analysis, HLA-associated TCR beta chains were found to be more clonally expanded and to have lower generation probabilities than equally common non-associated chains. When HLA alleles, especially DR and DQ, strongly co-occurred, TCR associations were difficult to assign to individual alleles. In a later analysis, the rate of TCR association differed among HLA loci, with DRB1 alleles having the most associated TCRs and HLA-C alleles having the fewest. A group of highly shared sequence variants was considered likely to be a technical artifact of the sequencing pipeline. The authors suggested that the approach could potentially be extended to other disease states and immunological phenotypes. An earlier analysis of approximately 590 of the donors showed that most TCR beta V segments appeared in productive rearrangements either about 87% or about 30% of the time, which broadly matched IMGT annotations. A later genetic analysis associated a missense DCLRE1C variant with V-gene and J-gene trimming of TCR beta chains, and an independent cohort replicated the association. A few of the identified cytomegalovirus-associated TCR beta chains were confirmed in vitro to be specific for cytomegalovirus antigens. Around 16 rarely observed V segments, including chromosome 9 orphons, were excluded from the earlier analysis of about 600 of the donors because counts were too low. The study gave a list of 150 to 200 TCR beta chains associated with cytomegalovirus. Because HLA typing was missing for some donors at each locus, association tests included only the typed subset. For the cohort, immune exposure information was limited to CMV serostatus. According to a later analysis, parvovirus B19, influenza, CMV and Epstein-Barr virus appeared linked to several top co-occurrence clusters. A later analysis found that most CMV-associated TCR beta chains appeared HLA-restricted, with HLA associations seemingly driven largely by CMV exposure. Specific HLA alleles were associated with over 15,000 TCR beta sequences at a false discovery rate of 0.05 in a later analysis. Linkage disequilibrium might explain the correlated functional status among segregating V segments, but an unknown experimental factor could not be ruled out. A further reported finding was that TCR beta sequences accurately predicted the HLA-A and HLA-B alleles for most subjects in the first cohort. Because the 87-base-pair reads could not distinguish some IMGT-functional V segments, including TRBV6-2 and TRBV6-3, those segments were excluded. In this cohort, only TCR beta chains were sequenced, and detectable features were limited by the absence of alpha or paired-chain data. A later genetic analysis reported fewer N-insertions in productive TCRs among donors in an Asian-associated ancestry cluster than the approximately 700-donor mean. Most TCR sequences were observed very rarely across donors, whereas some public TCRs were present in many individuals. In both the original and validation cohorts, the classifier was reported to diagnose cytomegalovirus status with high specificity and sensitivity.

The cohort comprised 666 healthy bone marrow donors. At the time of sampling, all cohort members were nominally healthy, though unrecorded immune exposures were likely present. The donor tested CMV seropositive, placing the donor among the approximately 290 seropositive members of the cohort. A peripheral blood sample was provided by each donor, and peripheral blood mononuclear cells were used for TCR beta sequencing. The Qiagen DNeasy Blood Extraction Kit was used to extract genomic DNA from the blood cell samples. From the cysteine up to the phenylalanine, the CDR3 has a length of 14 residues. Just the 42-base CDR3 DNA is kept, in frame starting at base 1. The germline V gene specifies SGHTA as CDR1 and FQGNSA as CDR2. The V end gives up 3 bases and the J end 4 bases, leaving 2 bases in the junction not matched to a gene.

Sequencing was carried out using PBMCs. This clonotype was obtained from a female donor in good health and CMV-seropositive. The chain employs TRBV7-2 and TRBJ2-1; 8 bases in between match TRBD1. Read as DNA, the sequence is TGTGCCAGCAGCTTTAGACAGGGGTACAATGAGCAGTTCTTC. The resulting protein is CASSFRQGYNEQFF.